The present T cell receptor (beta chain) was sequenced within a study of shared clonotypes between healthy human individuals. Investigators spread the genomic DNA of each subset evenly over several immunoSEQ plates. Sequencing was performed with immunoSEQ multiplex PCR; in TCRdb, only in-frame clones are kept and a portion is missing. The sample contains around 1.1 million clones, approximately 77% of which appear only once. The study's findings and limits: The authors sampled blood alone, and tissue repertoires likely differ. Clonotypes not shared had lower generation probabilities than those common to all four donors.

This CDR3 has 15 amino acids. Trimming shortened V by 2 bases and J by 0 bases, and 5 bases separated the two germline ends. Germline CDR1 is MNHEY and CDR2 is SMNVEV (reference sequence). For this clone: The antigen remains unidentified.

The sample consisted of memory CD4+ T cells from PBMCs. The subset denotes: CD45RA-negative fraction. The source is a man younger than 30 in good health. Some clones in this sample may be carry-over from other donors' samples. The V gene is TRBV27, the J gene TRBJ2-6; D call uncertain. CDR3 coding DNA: TGTGCCAGCAGTTTAGTAAGCTCTGGGGCCAACGTCCTGACTTTC. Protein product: CASSLVSSGANVLTF.